The T cell receptor beta chain described here comes from a study of T cells in localized non-small cell lung cancer. With regard to this clone: Its specificity is unknown.

The CDR3 length is 14 residues. Germline CDR1 reads SGDLS; CDR2 reads YYNGEE. Deletions cut 6 bases from V and 4 bases from J, with 16 bases between. Clones were sequenced by immunoSEQ multiplex PCR, and TCRdb holds only the in-frame ones, with some missing. The sample lists about 70,000 clones, approximately 87% occurring once. Overall study results and limits: Adjacent uninvolved lung had the highest clonality, suggesting focused antigen responses.

The clonotype was recovered from a male donor at least 60 years old with stage III squamous cell lung carcinoma. Sequencing was performed on peripheral blood, taken before any cancer treatment. This chain joins TRBV9 and TRBJ1-2; a possible D gene is TRBD1 (6 bases). CDR3: CASTSLGGVYGYTF. CDR3 bases: TGTGCCAGCACCTCCCTAGGGGGGGTCTATGGCTACACCTTC.